A single sample gave rise to the 2 T cell receptor beta chains below, sequenced in a study of cytomegalovirus exposure and HLA in healthy donors listed by TCRdb under 2017. The library was obtained by the immunoSEQ multiplex PCR assay. A mixture of 60 forward primers for TCR Vbeta segments and 13 reverse primers for TCR Jbeta segments was used in the multiplex PCR. Here the immuneACCESS table is served through TCRdb, limited to in-frame sequences with V and J called. Missing clones are a known gap in these copies; in checked studies unresolved V genes cover under half, and the rest lacks a known reason. Counted in this sample were around 130,000 clones; approximately 69% of them appeared once. The ten biggest clones cover around 6.6% of the sample. The sequenced material came from PBMCs. The receptors derive from a man in his forties or fifties in good health and CMV-seropositive.

The CDR3: CASRGTGQHNEQFF. The CDR3 DNA sequence: TGTGCCAGCAGAGGGACGGGACAGCACAATGAGCAGTTCTTC. The V and J genes are TRBV13 and TRBJ2-1, with 7 positions matching TRBD1. Per germline, CDR1 PRHDT and CDR2 FYEKMQ (reference sequence). This CDR3 comprises 14 residues. The V and J ends lost 6 bases and 5 bases, in that order; junction bases with no gene match: 7.

In its sample, this clone was seen a few times. J is TRBJ2-7 and V is TRBV28; D call uncertain. CDR1 is MDHEN and CDR2 is SYDVKM in the germline V gene. Trimming pared 2 bases from V and 6 bases from J, leaving 14 bases between. CDR3 length: 14 amino acids. The CDR3 sequence: CASSLTLPRGEQYF. DNA of the CDR3: TGTGCCAGCAGTTTAACCTTGCCCCGCGGCGAGCAGTACTTC.